The rows below give T cell receptor beta chains drawn from one sample of a study of long-term antiretroviral therapy in people with HIV. The data were produced by immunoSEQ multiplex PCR, yet TCRdb's version contains in-frame clones alone and is incomplete. The table shows 40,000 or so clones, with about 86% occurring only once. The sequences come from unsorted PBMCs, collected just before starting antiretroviral therapy. These receptors were obtained from a woman in her late teens or twenties with HIV. The CDR3 runs from the conserved cysteine through the conserved F or W. D genes are given only for firm matches. Rows may omit the clone size; those that give it use once, few, many or a size class.

d_gene: TRBD2
j_gene: TRBJ2-6
v_gene: TRBV11-2
abundance: NA
CDR3nt: TGTGCCAGCAGCACCGGGACTAGGGGGTCTGGGGCCAACGTCCTGACTTTC
CDR3aa: CASSTGTRGSGANVLTF

d_gene: TRBD2
j_gene: TRBJ2-3
v_gene: TRBV5-1
abundance: NA
CDR3nt: TGCGCCAGCAGCTTGGAAGGACTAGCGGGAGGGAGCACAGATACGCAGTATTTT
CDR3aa: CASSLEGLAGGSTDTQYF

d_gene: NA
j_gene: TRBJ2-1
v_gene: TRBV5-6
abundance: NA
CDR3nt: TGTGCCAGCAGCCCGAGGACCAGCTCCTACAATGAGCAGTTCTTC
CDR3aa: CASSPRTSSYNEQFF

d_gene: NA
j_gene: TRBJ1-1
v_gene: TRBV28
abundance: NA
CDR3nt: TGTGCCAGCGGGGCGGGGCGCGAGATAGGCACTGAAGCTTTCTTT
CDR3aa: CASGAGREIGTEAFF

d_gene: TRBD1
j_gene: TRBJ2-3
v_gene: TRBV29-1
abundance: NA
CDR3nt: TGCAGCGTTCCAGCCGACAGGGGGTTTACAGATACGCAGTATTTT
CDR3aa: CSVPADRGFTDTQYF

d_gene: TRBD2
j_gene: TRBJ2-7
v_gene: TRBV27
abundance: NA
CDR3nt: TGTGCCAGCAGTGTGGGACTACCCAGGGACGAGCAGTACTTC
CDR3aa: CASSVGLPRDEQYF

d_gene: NA
j_gene: TRBJ1-1
v_gene: TRBV5-1
abundance: NA
CDR3nt: TGCGCCAGCAGACCCGGACAGAACACTGAAGCTTTCTTT
CDR3aa: CASRPGQNTEAFF

d_gene: NA
j_gene: TRBJ2-1
v_gene: TRBV27
abundance: NA
CDR3nt: TGTGCCAGCAAGACGTCCTACAATGAGCAGTTCTTC
CDR3aa: CASKTSYNEQFF

d_gene: NA
j_gene: TRBJ1-1
v_gene: TRBV5-1
abundance: NA
CDR3nt: TGCGCCAGCAGCTTTGGGACACCCGAATCAGCTTTCTTT
CDR3aa: CASSFGTPESAFF

d_gene: TRBD1
j_gene: TRBJ2-1
v_gene: TRBV11-3
abundance: NA
CDR3nt: TGTGCCAGCAGCCAAACACCGGGACAGGGATACAATGAGCAGTTCTTC
CDR3aa: CASSQTPGQGYNEQFF

d_gene: TRBD1
j_gene: TRBJ2-1
v_gene: TRBV28
abundance: NA
CDR3nt: TGTGCCAGCAGTTTAGGGACAGGGCCATACAATGAGCAGTTCTTC
CDR3aa: CASSLGTGPYNEQFF

d_gene: NA
j_gene: TRBJ2-1
v_gene: TRBV11-2
abundance: NA
CDR3nt: TGTGCCAGCAGCCCGGCTTATCAGGATCCCTCCCAGCAGTTCTTC
CDR3aa: CASSPAYQDPSQQFF

d_gene: NA
j_gene: TRBJ1-1
v_gene: TRBV7-2
abundance: NA
CDR3nt: TGTGCCAGCAGCTTAGCAGGAGGGGAGAACACTGAAGCTTTCTTT
CDR3aa: CASSLAGGENTEAFF

d_gene: NA
j_gene: TRBJ2-5
v_gene: TRBV7-2
abundance: NA
CDR3nt: TGTGCCAGCAGCTTCCGGGGGGTGGGGACAGGGACCCAGTACTTC
CDR3aa: CASSFRGVGTGTQYF

d_gene: NA
j_gene: TRBJ2-3
v_gene: TRBV14
abundance: once
CDR3nt: TGTGCCAGCAGCCCGAGTACAGATACGCAGTATTTT
CDR3aa: CASSPSTDTQYF

d_gene: TRBD1
j_gene: TRBJ1-3
v_gene: TRBV4-3
abundance: NA
CDR3nt: TGCGCCAGCAGCCAAGATATTTACAGGGGAATTCGGACCATATATTTT
CDR3aa: CASSQDIYRGIRTIYF

d_gene: TRBD1
j_gene: TRBJ1-1
v_gene: TRBV11-1
abundance: NA
CDR3nt: TGTGCCAGCAGCTTAAGCCCGGACAGGGCAAACACTGAAGCTTTCTTT
CDR3aa: CASSLSPDRANTEAFF

d_gene: TRBD2
j_gene: TRBJ2-3
v_gene: TRBV27
abundance: NA
CDR3nt: TGTGCCAGCAGTCTAGACCCCCCGGGACTAGTTATTGATACGCAGTATTTT
CDR3aa: CASSLDPPGLVIDTQYF

d_gene: NA
j_gene: TRBJ2-1
v_gene: TRBV28
abundance: NA
CDR3nt: TGTGCCAGCAGTTTCTTGCTGGATGAGCAGTTCTTC
CDR3aa: CASSFLLDEQFF

d_gene: NA
j_gene: TRBJ1-1
v_gene: TRBV5-1
abundance: few
CDR3nt: TGCGCCAGCAGCATTAGGGGGGTACGAGATGAAGCTTTCTTT
CDR3aa: CASSIRGVRDEAFF

d_gene: NA
j_gene: TRBJ2-6
v_gene: TRBV14
abundance: NA
CDR3nt: TGTGCCAGCAGCCAAGTCGGGGGGCAGCTTGTACGCTCTGGGGCCAACGTCCTGACTTTC
CDR3aa: CASSQVGGQLVRSGANVLTF

d_gene: NA
j_gene: TRBJ1-2
v_gene: TRBV5-8
abundance: NA
CDR3nt: TGTGCCAGCAGCTTGTTGCTCAAGAACTATGGCTACACCTTC
CDR3aa: CASSLLLKNYGYTF

d_gene: NA
j_gene: TRBJ2-1
v_gene: TRBV19
abundance: NA
CDR3nt: TGTGCCAGTAGTATTGGGTATGGGGGTGGGCACTCCTACAATGAGCAGTTCTTC
CDR3aa: CASSIGYGGGHSYNEQFF

d_gene: NA
j_gene: TRBJ2-7
v_gene: TRBV27
abundance: NA
CDR3nt: TGTGCCAGCAGTTTCTCAGAACAGGGATTCTACGAGCAGTACTTC
CDR3aa: CASSFSEQGFYEQYF

d_gene: NA
j_gene: TRBJ2-3
v_gene: TRBV5-1
abundance: NA
CDR3nt: TGCGCCAGCAGCTTGGATAGGACGTCCACAGATACGCAGTATTTT
CDR3aa: CASSLDRTSTDTQYF

d_gene: NA
j_gene: TRBJ2-7
v_gene: TRBV28
abundance: NA
CDR3nt: TGTGCCAGTTTACTCGCAGGGGCGCAGAACTACGAGCAGTACTTC
CDR3aa: CASLLAGAQNYEQYF

d_gene: TRBD1
j_gene: TRBJ2-7
v_gene: TRBV5-5
abundance: NA
CDR3nt: TGTGCCAGCAGCTTGACAGGGGGAATTTCCTACGAGCAGTACTTC
CDR3aa: CASSLTGGISYEQYF

d_gene: TRBD1
j_gene: TRBJ2-7
v_gene: TRBV4-1
abundance: few
CDR3nt: TGCGCCAGCAGCCCACGACAGGGGCTACCCTCCTACGAGCAGTACTTC
CDR3aa: CASSPRQGLPSYEQYF

d_gene: TRBD2
j_gene: TRBJ2-7
v_gene: TRBV27
abundance: few
CDR3nt: TGTGCCAGCATGACGATGGTAGGAGCGGGAGGATCCTACGAGCAGTACTTC
CDR3aa: CASMTMVGAGGSYEQYF

d_gene: NA
j_gene: TRBJ2-5
v_gene: TRBV10-3
abundance: NA
CDR3nt: TGTGCCATCAACTCAATCCATGGGGAGACCCAGTACTTC
CDR3aa: CAINSIHGETQYF

d_gene: NA
j_gene: TRBJ1-5
v_gene: TRBV5-6
abundance: NA
CDR3nt: TGTGCCAGCAGCTTGTGGGGCCTTGGGCCCCAGCATTTT
CDR3aa: CASSLWGLGPQHF

d_gene: NA
j_gene: TRBJ1-2
v_gene: TRBV6-1
abundance: NA
CDR3nt: TGTGCCAGCAGCGGCCCGCTTTTAGCTAACTATGGCTACACCTTC
CDR3aa: CASSGPLLANYGYTF

d_gene: NA
j_gene: TRBJ2-3
v_gene: TRBV4-2
abundance: NA
CDR3nt: TGTGCCAGCAGCCAAGGCAACAGGGCGATCACAGATACGCAGTATTTT
CDR3aa: CASSQGNRAITDTQYF

d_gene: TRBD1
j_gene: TRBJ1-1
v_gene: TRBV11-2
abundance: NA
CDR3nt: TGTGCCAGCAGCTTGGGACAGGAGGGCACTGAAGCTTTCTTT
CDR3aa: CASSLGQEGTEAFF

d_gene: TRBD2
j_gene: TRBJ2-1
v_gene: TRBV5-1
abundance: NA
CDR3nt: TGCGCCAGCAGCTTGGCGGGACTATCCTACAATGAGCAGTTCTTC
CDR3aa: CASSLAGLSYNEQFF

d_gene: TRBD1
j_gene: TRBJ1-2
v_gene: TRBV4-1
abundance: NA
CDR3nt: TGCGCCAGCAGCCTCTCTGGGGACCCAGGGGGCCTCCCCAACTATGGCTACACCTTC
CDR3aa: CASSLSGDPGGLPNYGYTF

d_gene: TRBD1
j_gene: TRBJ2-7
v_gene: TRBV6-5
abundance: NA
CDR3nt: TGTGCCAGCAGTAGCCGGGACAGGGGGCTTTACGAGCAGTACTTC
CDR3aa: CASSSRDRGLYEQYF

d_gene: NA
j_gene: TRBJ2-7
v_gene: TRBV5-4
abundance: NA
CDR3nt: TGTGCCAGCAGGCGTGGGACTGCAACGTCCTACGAGCAGTACTTC
CDR3aa: CASRRGTATSYEQYF

d_gene: NA
j_gene: TRBJ2-1
v_gene: TRBV2
abundance: NA
CDR3nt: TGTGCCAGCAGGGGGACCAGCGGCCTAAGAGAGCAGTTCTTC
CDR3aa: CASRGTSGLREQFF

d_gene: TRBD1
j_gene: TRBJ1-1
v_gene: TRBV9
abundance: NA
CDR3nt: TGTGCCAGCAGCGGACTGACAGGGACCCACCCGATGAACACTGAAGCTTTCTTT
CDR3aa: CASSGLTGTHPMNTEAFF

d_gene: TRBD2
j_gene: TRBJ2-3
v_gene: TRBV11-1
abundance: NA
CDR3nt: TGTGCCAGCAGCTTAAGACTAGCAAGCACAGATACGCAGTATTTT
CDR3aa: CASSLRLASTDTQYF

d_gene: TRBD2
j_gene: TRBJ2-1
v_gene: TRBV7-2
abundance: NA
CDR3nt: TGTGCCAGCAGCTTAGCGCGTTTCGGGGGAGGGGCCTACAATGAGCAGTTCTTC
CDR3aa: CASSLARFGGGAYNEQFF

d_gene: TRBD1
j_gene: TRBJ1-1
v_gene: TRBV7-6
abundance: NA
CDR3nt: TGTGCCAGCAGCTTTGCTAGGGACAGTGAAGCTTTCTTT
CDR3aa: CASSFARDSEAFF

d_gene: NA
j_gene: TRBJ2-1
v_gene: TRBV7-9
abundance: NA
CDR3nt: TGTGCCAGCAGCTTACAGTTGCCGTTCTTC
CDR3aa: CASSLQLPFF

d_gene: NA
j_gene: TRBJ2-7
v_gene: TRBV29-1
abundance: NA
CDR3nt: TGCAGCGTTTCCGGGACGAACCTTGGCGAGCAGTACTTC
CDR3aa: CSVSGTNLGEQYF

d_gene: NA
j_gene: TRBJ2-7
v_gene: TRBV28
abundance: NA
CDR3nt: TGTGCCAGCAGTTGGACCCTGGCCGGGACCACCATTTACGAGCAGTACTTC
CDR3aa: CASSWTLAGTTIYEQYF

d_gene: TRBD2
j_gene: TRBJ2-2
v_gene: TRBV6-6
abundance: NA
CDR3nt: TGTGCCACCCCGGGAGGACCGAACACCGGGGAGCTGTTTTTT
CDR3aa: CATPGGPNTGELFF

d_gene: NA
j_gene: TRBJ2-4
v_gene: TRBV15
abundance: NA
CDR3nt: TGTGCCACCAGCAGTCAAAACATTCAGTACTTC
CDR3aa: CATSSQNIQYF

d_gene: TRBD2
j_gene: TRBJ2-7
v_gene: TRBV7-8
abundance: few
CDR3nt: TGTGCCAGCAGCTTAGAGTTTCTCGGGGGGTCCTACGAGCAGTACTTC
CDR3aa: CASSLEFLGGSYEQYF

d_gene: NA
j_gene: TRBJ2-2
v_gene: TRBV4-3
abundance: NA
CDR3nt: TGCGCCAGCAGCCAAGCACGGTGGGAGCTGTTTTTT
CDR3aa: CASSQARWELFF

d_gene: TRBD2
j_gene: TRBJ2-7
v_gene: TRBV4-1
abundance: NA
CDR3nt: TGCGCCAGCAGCCAAGAGAGGACTAGCGGGAGCTCCTACGAGCAGTACTTC
CDR3aa: CASSQERTSGSSYEQYF

d_gene: NA
j_gene: TRBJ1-1
v_gene: TRBV18
abundance: NA
CDR3nt: TGTGCCAGCTCACCGGGAATCAGGGGCGACACTGAAGCTTTCTTT
CDR3aa: CASSPGIRGDTEAFF

d_gene: TRBD1
j_gene: TRBJ2-5
v_gene: TRBV5-1
abundance: NA
CDR3nt: TGCGCCAGCAGCGTCTTAGACAGGGCAGAGACCCAGTACTTC
CDR3aa: CASSVLDRAETQYF

d_gene: NA
j_gene: TRBJ1-2
v_gene: TRBV7-2
abundance: NA
CDR3nt: TGTGCCAGCAGCCAAACACAGAACTATGGCTACACCTTC
CDR3aa: CASSQTQNYGYTF

d_gene: NA
j_gene: TRBJ2-7
v_gene: TRBV4-1
abundance: NA
CDR3nt: TGCGCCAGCAGCCCAGGCGGCTACGAGCAGTACTTC
CDR3aa: CASSPGGYEQYF

d_gene: NA
j_gene: TRBJ2-1
v_gene: TRBV20-1
abundance: NA
CDR3nt: TGCAGTGCTTGGAGCCAGAATGAGCAGTTCTTC
CDR3aa: CSAWSQNEQFF

d_gene: NA
j_gene: TRBJ2-1
v_gene: TRBV5-1
abundance: NA
CDR3nt: TGCGCCAGCAGCGATCGCCTAGGGTCCACTATTGAGCAGTTCTTC
CDR3aa: CASSDRLGSTIEQFF